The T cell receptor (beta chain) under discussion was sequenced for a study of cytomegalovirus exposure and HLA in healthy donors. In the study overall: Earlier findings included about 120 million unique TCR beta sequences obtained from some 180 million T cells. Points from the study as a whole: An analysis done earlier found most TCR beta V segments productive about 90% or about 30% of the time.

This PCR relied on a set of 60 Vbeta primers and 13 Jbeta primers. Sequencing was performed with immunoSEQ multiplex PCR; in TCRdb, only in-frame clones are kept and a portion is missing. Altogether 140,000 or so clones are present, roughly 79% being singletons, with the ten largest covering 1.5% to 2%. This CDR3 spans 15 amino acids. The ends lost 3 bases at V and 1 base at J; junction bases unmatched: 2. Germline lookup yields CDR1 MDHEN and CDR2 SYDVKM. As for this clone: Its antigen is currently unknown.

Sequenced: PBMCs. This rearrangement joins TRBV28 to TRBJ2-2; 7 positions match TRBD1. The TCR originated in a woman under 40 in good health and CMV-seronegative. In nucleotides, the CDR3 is TGTGCCAGCAGTTTTAGGGACAGGAACACCGGGGAGCTGTTTTTT. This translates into CASSFRDRNTGELFF.